The 30 T cell receptor beta chains listed next were all sequenced from one sample in a study of cytomegalovirus exposure and HLA in healthy donors. Vbeta (60) and Jbeta (13) primers were used in the PCR. Sequenced by immunoSEQ multiplex PCR; TCRdb stores in-frame clones only, minus some. This table holds fewer than 85,000 clones, around 78% found once. Input material: PBMCs. Receptors originate from a middle-aged man in good health and CMV-seronegative.

V gene TRBV13 combines with J gene TRBJ2-5, with D unclear. The CDR3 sequence is 13 residues long. V lost 1 base and J lost 7, with 10 bases in between. Germline V CDR1 and CDR2: PRHDT, FYEKMQ (reference sequence). Written as DNA, the CDR3 is TGTGCCAGCAGCTTAGAAGGAACGGGGACCCAGTACTTC. The encoded protein is CASSLEGTGTQYF.

As for this clone: One end of the junction does not line up with germline, which may come from a read error. In the same sample, other DNA sequences code for this CDR3. The J gene is TRBJ2-3, the V gene TRBV4-2, with 7 bases that match TRBD2. Germline-derived CDR1 and CDR2 are LGHNA and YNFKEQ. The CDR3 sequence is 16 residues long. For the CDR3, the DNA is TGTGCCAGCAGCCGCTCGACCGGGACTATTACAGACACGCAGTATTTT. This sequence encodes CASSRSTGTITDTQYF.

V and J are TRBV28 and TRBJ1-6, with 7 bases identical to TRBD1. Germline V gene sequence: CDR1 MDHEN, CDR2 SYDVKM. This CDR3 region has 14 residues. J was trimmed by 19 bases and V by 2 bases; bases with no gene match: 14. CDR3 in DNA: TGTGCCAGCAGTTTAGGGACAGCCGGGAAGGGGATGCACTTT. This codes for CASSLGTAGKGMHF.

The V and J genes are TRBV6-4 and TRBJ1-6; possible D gene TRBD1, 5 bases. Trimming took off 5 bases at V and 12 bases at J, with 14 bases between the two ends. Germline V gives CDR1 MRHNA, CDR2 SNTAGT. CDR3 size: 13 residues. CDR3 loop: CASSRDGGGPLHF. The CDR3 coding sequence is TGTGCCAGCAGTCGGGACGGGGGGGGACCCCTCCACTTT.

This clone has just a few counts. The chain has TRBV30 and TRBJ1-1; D might be TRBD1 (6 bases). The CDR3 consists of 11 residues. V lost 0 bases to trimming and J lost 11 bases, with 10 bases between them. Germline loops: CDR1 GTSNPN, CDR2 SVGIG (reference sequence). The CDR3 DNA sequence: TGTGCCTGGAGTGTCGGGGGGCAGGCTTTCTTT. This gives the protein CAWSVGGQAFF.

As regards this clone: An end of the junction does not agree with germline; a read error may underlie this. V and J are TRBV4-3 and TRBJ1-1, with D unclear. This CDR3 spans 13 amino acids. Germline-derived CDR1 and CDR2 are LGHNA and YSLEER. CDR3 residues: CASSRVNSGRHLF. The DNA of the CDR3 is TGCGCCAGCAGCCGAGTTAACAGCGGTAGGCACTTGTTT.

This clone was observed once. The chain carries TRBV7-9 and TRBJ1-1; the D is unclear. The CDR3 runs to 13 residues. The V end was cut by 2 bases, the J end by 4 bases, with 8 bases between. Germline loops: CDR1 SEHNR, CDR2 FQNEAQ (reference sequence). This chain's CDR3 is CASSLPPVTEAFF. CDR3 nucleotides: TGTGCCAGCAGCTTACCCCCCGTCACTGAAGCTTTCTTT. The full variable domain, its missing parts supplied by reference TRBV7-9 and TRBJ1-1, is DTGVSQNPRHKITKRGQNVTFRCDPISEHNRLYWYRQTLGQGPEFLTYFQNEAQLEKSRLLSDRFSAERPKGSFSTLEIQRTEQGDSAMYLCASSLPPVTEAFFGQGTRLTVV.

This chain links TRBV15 with TRBJ1-1; tentative D call: TRBD1 (6 bases). V lost 1 base and J 5 bases, leaving 17 bases between the germline ends. Looked up from germline, CDR1 is LNHNV and CDR2 is YYDKDF (reference sequence). CDR3 length: 16 residues. In DNA form, the CDR3 reads TGTGCCACCAGCAGAGTGAGGCAGGGAGGGGGGACTGAAGCTTTCTTT. Protein sequence: CATSRVRQGGGTEAFF.

The chain links TRBV5-1 to TRBJ2-2, with TRBD1 identical over 7 bases. The CDR3 has 16 residues. CDR1 is SGHRS, CDR2 YFSETQ, per germline. The J segment lost 1 base and the V segment lost 3 bases, leaving 6 bases of the junction unmatched. CDR3 in DNA: TGCGCCAGCAGCTCGTCGGGACAGATGAACACCGGGGAGCTGTTTTTT. Protein: CASSSSGQMNTGELFF. The full variable domain, rest sourced from reference TRBV5-1 and TRBJ2-2, is KAGVTQTPRYLIKTRGQQVTLSCSPISGHRSVSWYQQTPGQGLQFLFEYFSETQRNKGNFPGRFSGRQFSNSRSEMNVSTLELGDSALYLCASSSSGQMNTGELFFGEGSRLTVL.

J is TRBJ1-1 and V is TRBV12-5; 11 nucleotides match TRBD1. The J segment lost 1 base and the V segment lost 1 base, leaving 2 bases of the junction unmatched. Germline lookup yields CDR1 LGHNT and CDR2 FRNRAP. The CDR3 runs 16 residues. The CDR3: CASGLGTGGANTEAFF. CDR3 in DNA: TGTGCTAGTGGTTTGGGGACAGGGGGCGCGAACACTGAAGCTTTCTTT.

The chain links TRBV30 to TRBJ2-7; 11 positions match TRBD1. Germline V gene sequence: CDR1 GTSNPN, CDR2 SVGIG (reference sequence). The CDR3 is 15 residues long. The V segment lost 1 base and the J segment 1 base; nucleotides outside the gene matches: 3. CDR3 residues: CAWSGGTGGSYEQYF. CDR3 nucleotide sequence: TGTGCCTGGAGTGGGGGGACAGGGGGGTCCTACGAGCAGTACTTC.

The V gene is TRBV10-3, the J gene TRBJ2-2, with D perhaps TRBD1 (6 bases). The CDR3 has 16 residues. V dropped 1 base and J dropped 5 bases, with 14 bases sitting between them. CDR1 is ENHRY, CDR2 SYGVKD, per germline. Written as DNA, the CDR3 is TGTGCCATCAGTGAGTGGGACACCCAGTCTACCGGGGAGCTGTTTTTT. Translated: CAISEWDTQSTGELFF.

The chain is built from TRBV5-1 and TRBJ1-1; possibly TRBD1 for D (5 bases). With 1 base removed from V and 0 bases from J, the gap between germline ends came to 10 bases. The V gene's germline CDR1 is SGHRS and CDR2 YFSETQ. CDR3 length: 15 amino acids. CDR3 region: CASSLRGQMNTEAFF. CDR3 nucleotide sequence: TGCGCCAGCAGCTTGAGGGGTCAGATGAACACTGAAGCTTTCTTT. Variable domain in full (rest from reference TRBV5-1 and TRBJ1-1): KAGVTQTPRYLIKTRGQQVTLSCSPISGHRSVSWYQQTPGQGLQFLFEYFSETQRNKGNFPGRFSGRQFSNSRSEMNVSTLELGDSALYLCASSLRGQMNTEAFFGQGTRLTVV.

In its sample, this clone was seen a few times. V usage is TRBV5-1 and J usage is TRBJ1-2; D is undetermined. This CDR3 has 15 amino acids. The V gene lost 0 bases and the J gene lost 5 bases, with 14 bases spanning the gap. Germline V gene lookup returns CDR1 SGHRS and CDR2 YFSETQ. The CDR3 region is CASSLAGREGYGYTF. Written as DNA, the CDR3 is TGCGCCAGCAGCTTGGCTGGGCGGGAAGGATATGGCTACACCTTC.

This clone was counted a few times. In DNA form, the CDR3 reads TGTGCCAGCAGGGTATTAGACGACAGGCTCTATGGCTACACCTTC. As protein: CASRVLDDRLYGYTF. V usage is TRBV6-5 and J usage is TRBJ1-2; D perhaps matches TRBD1 (6 bases). Germline V lookup: CDR1 MNHEY, CDR2 SVGAGI. Trimming shortened V by 6 bases and J by 4 bases, and 18 bases separated the two germline ends. This CDR3 region has 15 residues.

The CDR3 DNA follows: TGTGCCAGCAGCCCCCGACAGGGCCAGGGCTATGGCTACACCTTC. Protein sequence: CASSPRQGQGYGYTF. The genes are TRBV7-9 and TRBJ1-2; 7 positions agree with TRBD1. The CDR3 spans 15 residues. Germline CDR1 reads SEHNR; CDR2 reads FQNEAQ (reference sequence). J lost 4 bases, V lost 5 bases, and 10 bases had no gene match.

The rearrangement uses TRBV5-1 and TRBJ2-5; 7 positions agree with TRBD2. Trimming cost V 0 bases and J 2 bases; bases outside gene matches: 7. The length of the CDR3 is 16 residues. CDR1 is SGHRS and CDR2 is YFSETQ in the germline V gene. The CDR3: CASSLDPAGQQETQYF. The CDR3 DNA is TGCGCCAGCAGCTTGGACCCAGCGGGGCAGCAAGAGACCCAGTACTTC.

The V and J genes are TRBV5-1 and TRBJ2-5; weak D call: TRBD2 (5 bases). Trimming took off 5 bases at V and 4 bases at J, with 6 bases between the two ends. The CDR3 runs to 11 residues. Germline V lookup: CDR1 SGHRS, CDR2 YFSETQ. CDR3 amino acids: CASSEGETQYF. The CDR3 DNA reads as TGCGCCAGCAGTGAGGGAGAGACCCAGTACTTC.

This clone occurred once. V gene TRBV30 combines with J gene TRBJ1-4, with D unclear. From germline, CDR1 is GTSNPN and CDR2 SVGIG (reference sequence). V was shortened by 4 bases and J by 3 bases, with 15 bases between the two germline ends. This CDR3 has 15 residues. The DNA of the CDR3 is TGTGCCTGGAACCAATACGGAGGTCCTAATGAAAAACTGTTTTTT. The encoded protein is CAWNQYGGPNEKLFF.

The chain employs TRBV4-2 and TRBJ1-4; the match to TRBD1 covers 9 bases. CDR1 and CDR2 from the germline V gene are LGHNA and YNFKEQ. The CDR3 consists of 18 residues. The ends lost 2 bases at V and 0 bases at J; junction bases unmatched: 7. The CDR3 protein is CASSQPPGQGATNEKLFF. The CDR3 nucleotides are TGTGCCAGCAGCCAACCCCCGGGACAGGGTGCAACTAATGAAAAACTGTTTTTT.

The rearrangement joins TRBV5-1 to TRBJ2-3; D is undetermined. The V and J ends lost 4 bases and 3 bases respectively, with 12 bases between them. Germline CDR1 and CDR2: SGHRS and YFSETQ. This CDR3 region has 14 residues. CDR3 bases: TGCGCCAGCAGCCCCGGTGTGGTGACAGATACGCAGTATTTT. Translating it yields CASSPGVVTDTQYF.

In its sample, this clone was seen a few times. This chain joins TRBV7-2 and TRBJ1-5; D perhaps matches TRBD1 (5 bases). Germline values: CDR1 SGHTA, CDR2 FQGNSA. The CDR3 sequence is 15 residues long. The V end lost 0 bases, the J end lost 2 bases, and 8 bases lay between the germline ends. CDR3 amino acids: CASSLARDGNQPQHF. Here the CDR3 DNA reads TGTGCCAGCAGCTTAGCCAGGGATGGCAATCAGCCCCAGCATTTT. The complete variable domain, with remaining parts taken from reference TRBV7-2 and TRBJ1-5, reads GAGVSQSPSNKVTEKGKDVELRCDPISGHTALYWYRQSLGQGLEFLIYFQGNSAPDKSGLPSDRFSAERTGGSVSTLTIQRTQQEDSAVYLCASSLARDGNQPQHFGDGTRLSIL.

This clone was counted a single time. The chain carries TRBV7-2 and TRBJ2-7; 9 nucleotides agree with TRBD1. V shed 5 bases and J 3 bases; nucleotides not matched to a gene: 5. Germline CDR1 and CDR2: SGHTA and FQGNSA. This CDR3 region has 14 residues. The CDR3 DNA sequence: TGTGCCAGCAGCACGAGGACAGGGGACTACGAGCAGTACTTC. Protein product: CASSTRTGDYEQYF.

J is TRBJ1-6 and V is TRBV5-4, with 7 bases matching TRBD1. CDR1 is SGHNT and CDR2 is YYREEE in the germline V gene (reference sequence). The CDR3 has 16 amino acids. Germline trimming cut 4 bases from V and 10 bases from J; bases unmatched to any gene: 14. The CDR3 region has the DNA TGTGCCAGCAGCCAAGAGATAACAGGGGAGAAGTCACCCCTCCACTTT. Amino acid sequence: CASSQEITGEKSPLHF.

CDR3 protein: CASSESEDSYNEQFF. For the CDR3, the DNA is TGCGCCAGCAGTGAGTCGGAGGACAGCTACAATGAGCAGTTCTTC. V usage is TRBV10-1 and J usage is TRBJ2-1; perhaps TRBD1 as D (6 bases). This CDR3 contains 15 residues. The germline CDR1 and CDR2 sequences are WNHNN and SYGVQD (reference sequence). Trimming removed 0 bases from V and 3 bases from J, with 9 bases in between.

The V and J genes are TRBV9 and TRBJ2-7; 11 bases agree with TRBD2. Per germline, CDR1 SGDLS and CDR2 YYNGEE. The CDR3 spans 18 residues. V was clipped by 0 bases and J by 3 bases; unmatched bases: 11. DNA of the CDR3: TGTGCCAGCAGCGTAGGTACTAGCGGGGGCGGGACGATCTACGAGCAGTACTTC. The encoded protein is CASSVGTSGGGTIYEQYF. The variable domain in full, with the rest retrieved from reference TRBV9 and TRBJ2-7, is DSGVTQTPKHLITATGQRVTLRCSPRSGDLSVYWYQQSLDQGLQFLIQYYNGEERAKGNILERFSAQQFPDLHSELNLSSLELGDSALYFCASSVGTSGGGTIYEQYFGPGTRLTVT.

The chain has TRBV7-2 and TRBJ2-5, with D possibly TRBD2 on 6 matching bases. Germline-derived CDR1 and CDR2 are SGHTA and FQGNSA. The CDR3 totals 15 residues. The V end lost 3 bases, the J end lost 0 bases, and 11 bases lay between the germline ends. The CDR3, as DNA: TGTGCCAGCAGCTTGAGGGACTCGTACCAAGAGACCCAGTACTTC. This sequence encodes CASSLRDSYQETQYF.

A single count supports this clone. The chain uses TRBV11-1 and TRBJ1-6, with 7 bases matching TRBD1. From germline, CDR1 is SGHAT and CDR2 FQDESV (reference sequence). Trimming removed 9 bases from V and 8 bases from J; junction bases left unmatched: 13. The CDR3 spans 15 residues. The DNA of the CDR3 is TGTGCCAGAACCCTAACAGGGGAGACTCATTCACCCCTCCACTTT. Its protein is CARTLTGETHSPLHF.

With respect to this clone: The same CDR3 arises from other DNA sequences in this sample as well. This chain connects TRBV30 to TRBJ1-1, with 10 bases identical to TRBD1. After removal of 5 bases from V and 5 bases from J, the junction contained 5 bases not matched to a gene. The CDR3 is made up of 13 amino acids. Germline V gene lookup returns CDR1 GTSNPN and CDR2 SVGIG (reference sequence). The CDR3 here is CAWSRDRGTEAFF. The CDR3 DNA is TGTGCCTGGTCCCGGGACAGGGGAACTGAAGCTTTCTTT.

The chain uses TRBV18 and TRBJ2-3; 13 bases are a match to TRBD2. The CDR3 runs 17 residues. Germline CDR1 and CDR2: KGHSH and LQKENI. Losses at the gene ends were 6 bases for V and 5 bases for J; bases not matched to a gene: 11. The CDR3, as DNA: TGTGCCAGCTCGCCCCTACTAGCGGGGGGGCAAGGAGATACGCAGTATTTT. The encoded protein is CASSPLLAGGQGDTQYF.